This passage covers 13 T cell receptor beta chains from one sample sequenced in a study of cytomegalovirus exposure and HLA in healthy donors. PCR primers comprised 60 Vbeta and 13 Jbeta primers. Assay used: immunoSEQ multiplex PCR; TCRdb lists only in-frame clones, some missing. The sample has fewer than 200,000 clones, about 71% seen once. The sample consisted of PBMCs. Receptors were obtained from a man aged 50 or older in good health and CMV-seronegative.

This clone was seen more than once but under ten times. V is TRBV9 and J is TRBJ1-6; 8 bases line up with TRBD1. CDR1 and CDR2 (germline): SGDLS, YYNGEE. V lost 3 bases to trimming and J lost 4 bases; unmatched junction nucleotides: 6. The CDR3 totals 16 residues. The CDR3 DNA is TGTGCCAGCAGCGCCGGGACAGGTACTTATAATTCACCCCTCCACTTT. This sequence encodes CASSAGTGTYNSPLHF.

The chain is built from TRBV5-1 and TRBJ1-4; TRBD1 is a possible D gene (5 bases). Germline CDR1 is SGHRS and CDR2 is YFSETQ. The CDR3 spans 13 residues. The V end was cut by 5 bases, the J end by 2 bases, with 7 bases between. Here the CDR3 DNA reads TGCGCCAGCAGGTGGGGCACTAATGAAAAACTGTTTTTT. Its translation is CASRWGTNEKLFF.

The V and J genes are TRBV28 and TRBJ1-6; the match to TRBD1 covers 7 bases. Germline V gene lookup returns CDR1 MDHEN and CDR2 SYDVKM. The CDR3 spans 14 residues. Losses at the gene ends were 6 bases for V and 9 bases for J; bases not matched to a gene: 8. CDR3 in DNA: TGTGCCAGCAGAACCACAGGGGCGAGTTCACCCCTCCACTTT. It encodes CASRTTGASSPLHF.

V is TRBV11-3 and J is TRBJ2-1; 7 nucleotides line up with TRBD1. Germline loops: CDR1 SGHNT, CDR2 YENEEA. There are 15 residues in the CDR3. The ends lost 4 bases at V and 8 bases at J; junction bases unmatched: 11. CDR3: CASSSTGTVRDEQFF. CDR3 coding DNA: TGTGCCAGCAGCTCGACCGGGACAGTGAGGGATGAGCAGTTCTTC.

This clone was detected only a few times. The V and J genes are TRBV27 and TRBJ1-2; weak D call: TRBD1 (6 bases). The germline V gene has CDR1 MNHEY and CDR2 SMNVEV (reference sequence). V lost 2 bases to trimming and J lost 0 bases, with 7 bases between them. The CDR3 extends over 14 amino acids. CDR3 bases: TGTGCCAGCAGTTTAAACAGGGCTAACTATGGCTACACCTTC. It codes for CASSLNRANYGYTF.

This chain joins TRBV5-1 and TRBJ2-5; a possible D gene is TRBD2 (5 bases). The CDR3 is 14 residues long. The ends were cut back, 4 bases at V and 1 base at J, with 11 bases in the middle. From germline, CDR1 is SGHRS and CDR2 YFSETQ. The CDR3 DNA reads TGCGCCAGCAGCGAGGACGGGGTCCAAGAGACCCAGTACTTC. Its translation: CASSEDGVQETQYF.

The chain is built from TRBV5-1 and TRBJ1-2; D may be TRBD1 (5 bases). V lost 4 bases and J 5 bases, leaving 12 bases between the germline ends. This CDR3 is built from 13 residues. In germline, CDR1 is SGHRS, CDR2 YFSETQ. CDR3 protein: CASSPGELYGYTF. The DNA for the CDR3 is TGCGCCAGCAGCCCGGGGGAGCTGTATGGCTACACCTTC.

DNA of the CDR3: TGCGCCAGCAGCCACGACCTTACAGGGGGATTCCTACTGAACACTGAAGCTTTCTTT. Translation: CASSHDLTGGFLLNTEAFF. This rearrangement joins TRBV4-1 to TRBJ1-1; 8 bases agree with TRBD1. Germline V gives CDR1 MGHRA, CDR2 YSYEKL. The trim removed 3 bases at V and 0 bases at J, leaving 15 bases unmatched. The CDR3 covers 19 residues.

This sequence joins TRBV29-1 and TRBJ2-7; TRBD2 aligns across 8 bases. The V gene end was trimmed by 4 bases and the J gene end by 5 bases; junction bases not matched to a gene: 1. Germline-derived CDR1 and CDR2 are SQVTM and ANQGSEA. There are 11 residues in the CDR3. This CDR3 reads CSVAGGDEQYF. In DNA, the CDR3 is TGCAGCGTTGCGGGAGGGGACGAGCAGTACTTC.

J is TRBJ1-1 and V is TRBV4-1; D may be TRBD1 (6 bases). Germline V lookup: CDR1 MGHRA, CDR2 YSYEKL. The germline V and J ends were trimmed by 1 base and 4 bases, with 16 bases remaining between them. The CDR3 spans 16 residues. CDR3 in DNA: TGCGCCAGCAGCCAAGTACAGGGCCTTTCGGGCACTGAAGCTTTCTTT. Translation gives CASSQVQGLSGTEAFF.

This clone was detected a few times. The chain's CDR3 is CASSTRRDGRGEAFF. In DNA, the CDR3 is TGTGCCAGCAGCACCCGCCGGGACGGGAGAGGTGAAGCTTTCTTT. The chain carries TRBV9 and TRBJ1-1; a weak D match, TRBD1 (5 bases). The germline V gene has CDR1 SGDLS and CDR2 YYNGEE. The V end was cut by 4 bases, the J end by 7 bases, with 20 bases between. The CDR3 loop spans 15 amino acids.

CDR3 in amino acids: CASTENPRGIGYTF. The CDR3 DNA follows: TGTGCCAGCACCGAAAACCCCAGGGGGATTGGCTACACCTTC. This chain uses TRBV28 with TRBJ1-2; 7 bases match TRBD1. Germline values: CDR1 MDHEN, CDR2 SYDVKM. The J segment lost 7 bases and the V segment lost 7 bases, leaving 12 bases of the junction unmatched. CDR3 length: 14 amino acids.

The V and J genes are TRBV29-1 and TRBJ1-1; 12 bases are a match to TRBD1. With V trimmed by 3 bases and J by 2 bases, 1 base remained unmatched. The CDR3 covers 14 residues. Germline CDR1 and CDR2: SQVTM and ANQGSEA. CDR3 coding DNA: TGCAGCGTTGACGGGACAGGGGGCAACACTGAAGCTTTCTTT. Encoded protein: CSVDGTGGNTEAFF.